This T cell receptor beta chain was obtained from a study of T cells after yellow fever vaccination. TCRdb recomputed calls from the 5' RACE reads with MiXCR, one row per CDR3 protein. The table shows approximately 450,000 distinct CDR3 sequences, with 18% occurring only once. Overall study results and limits: Post-booster repertoires again held most primary-vaccination clones (about 95% CD4, roughly 89% CD8).

As to this clonotype: Antigen unknown.

The clonotype originates from a man aged 18 to 30 who received the YFV17D yellow fever vaccine. The starting material was PBMCs, obtained before the yellow fever booster vaccination.

CDR3 residues: CASSPYPGQGGTYSNQPQHF. In DNA form, the CDR3 reads TGCGCCAGCAGCCCCTACCCCGGACAGGGGGGAACATATAGCAATCAGCCCCAGCATTTT. This chain connects TRBV5-1 to TRBJ1-5; 10 bases align to TRBD1. Per germline, CDR1 SGHRS and CDR2 YFSETQ. The ends lost 4 bases at V and 0 bases at J; junction bases unmatched: 16. The CDR3 totals 20 residues.